These 2 T cell receptor beta chains originate from one sample sequenced in a study of T cells in Graves' hyperthyroidism and ophthalmopathy. TCR beta CDR3 regions were amplified from RNA transcripts. First-round RT-PCR with HTBI primers amplified the TCR CDR3 region. MiXCR, run by TCRdb on the multiplex PCR reads, gives a single entry per CDR3 protein. Of roughly 400,000 distinct CDR3 sequences in the sample, roughly 25% were seen once. Sequencing input: blood. These receptor sequences come from a man between 50 and 59 years old with Graves' hyperthyroidism.

This clonotype was seen repeatedly, ten times or more. V is TRBV3-1 and J is TRBJ2-7; the match to TRBD2 covers 14 bases. Germline loops: CDR1 LGHDT, CDR2 YNNKEL (reference sequence). The CDR3 totals 16 residues. The trim removed 4 bases at V and 4 bases at J, leaving 6 bases unmatched. In DNA form, the CDR3 reads TGTGCCAGCAGCCCGACCGGGACTAGCGGGAGTTACGAGCAGTACTTC. This sequence encodes CASSPTGTSGSYEQYF.

Concerning this clonotype: This may arise from a read error, as a much more abundant clone is one base away. The chain carries TRBV7-2 and TRBJ2-7; the D gene is possibly TRBD2 (5 bases). Looked up from germline, CDR1 is SGHTA and CDR2 is FQGNSA. This CDR3 spans 15 amino acids. Trimming took off 4 bases at V and 2 bases at J, with 15 bases between the two ends. Here the CDR3 DNA reads TGTGCCAGCAGCTCCGGTCATTGGGGAGCCTACGAGCAGTACTTC. Translated, it gives CASSSGHWGAYEQYF.